A selection of T cell receptor beta chains follows, all from one sample in a study of T cell responses to AZD1222 COVID-19 vaccine. TCRdb's copy holds only in-frame clones and misses some; the assay was immunoSEQ multiplex PCR. Of about 120,000 clones in the sample, approximately 91% were seen once. The starting material was peripheral blood, obtained on day 0 of AZD1222 vaccination. Source of these receptors: an adult in good health. Each CDR3 is given with its conserved first and last residue. The D gene is left open where the match is weak. Clone size is given for some rows only: seen once, a few or many times, or a class if the clone is expanded.

d_gene: NA
v_gene: TRBV5-6
j_gene: TRBJ2-3
len: 16
abundance: once
CDR3nt: TGTGCCAGCAGCTTGAGGTTCACTACTAGCACAGATACGCAGTATTTT
CDR3aa: CASSLRFTTSTDTQYF

d_gene: TRBD1
v_gene: TRBV6-2/TRBV6-3
j_gene: TRBJ1-5
len: 16
abundance: NA
CDR3nt: TGTGCCAGCAGTCAAGGGGGCAGGGGTAGCAATCAGCCCCAGCATTTT
CDR3aa: CASSQGGRGSNQPQHF

d_gene: NA
v_gene: TRBV6-5
j_gene: TRBJ2-2
len: 15
abundance: NA
CDR3nt: TGTGCCAGCAGTTACTCTCAAGGGTTTACCGGGGAGCTGTTTTTT
CDR3aa: CASSYSQGFTGELFF

d_gene: NA
v_gene: TRBV11-2
j_gene: TRBJ1-2
len: 16
abundance: NA
CDR3nt: TGTGCCAGCAGCTTAGATCGTGGCGGGGGAAGGCATGGCTACACCTTC
CDR3aa: CASSLDRGGGRHGYTF

d_gene: NA
v_gene: TRBV19
j_gene: TRBJ2-1
len: 12
abundance: NA
CDR3nt: TGTGCCAGTAGTAAGGGGTGGAATGAGCAGTTCTTC
CDR3aa: CASSKGWNEQFF

d_gene: NA
v_gene: TRBV4-3
j_gene: TRBJ2-1
len: 13
abundance: NA
CDR3nt: TGCGCCAGCAGCCACCTTTTTGAGGGTGAGCAGTTCTTC
CDR3aa: CASSHLFEGEQFF

d_gene: NA
v_gene: TRBV12-3/TRBV12-4
j_gene: TRBJ2-6
len: 13
abundance: NA
CDR3nt: TGTGCCAGCAGGTTTTCTGGGGCCAACGTCCTGACTTTC
CDR3aa: CASRFSGANVLTF

d_gene: TRBD2
v_gene: TRBV5-1
j_gene: TRBJ2-3
len: 17
abundance: NA
CDR3nt: TGCGCCAGCAGCTCCCTATCCAGCGGGGGGGCAGGAGATACGCAGTATTTT
CDR3aa: CASSSLSSGGAGDTQYF

d_gene: TRBD2
v_gene: TRBV24-1
j_gene: TRBJ2-3
len: 14
abundance: NA
CDR3nt: TGTGCCACCGCGCGGGGGGGGACCTCAGATACGCAGTATTTT
CDR3aa: CATARGGTSDTQYF

d_gene: NA
v_gene: TRBV5-4
j_gene: TRBJ2-7
len: 17
abundance: once
CDR3nt: TGTGCCAGCAGCTTGGACCCTCGGGGGGCCCGTGAAGGCGAGCAGTACTTC
CDR3aa: CASSLDPRGAREGEQYF

d_gene: TRBD1
v_gene: TRBV5-1
j_gene: TRBJ2-7
len: 15
abundance: NA
CDR3nt: TGCGCCAGCAGCCCGGGACAGGGGGCCACCTACGAGCAGTACTTC
CDR3aa: CASSPGQGATYEQYF